Listed below are T cell receptor beta chains from one sample, sequenced in a study of regulatory dendritic cells for organ transplantation. The data were produced by immunoSEQ multiplex PCR, yet TCRdb's version contains in-frame clones alone and is incomplete. Among more than 5,000 clones, about four fifths were seen once, and the ten largest hold about 19%. These receptors have no known antigen. Sequenced input: memory CD8+ T cells from blood cultured with regulatory dendritic cells. The receptors stem from a human donor in good health. Each CDR3 is given with its conserved first and last residue. The D gene is left open where the match is weak. Clone size is not always given. Where it is, it says once, few, many or a class for expanded clones.

TRBJ2-1 | NA | NA | TRBV28 | CASSSASAASYNEQFF | TGTGCCAGCAGTTCCGCTAGCGCCGCGTCCTACAATGAGCAGTTCTTC
TRBJ1-1 | NA | NA | TRBV7-8 | CASSEYGGFRVVGTEAFF | TGTGCCAGCAGCGAATATGGGGGATTCAGGGTGGTGGGCACTGAAGCTTTCTTT
TRBJ2-3 | NA | NA | TRBV9 | CASSVSGKTDTQYF | TGTGCCAGCAGCGTTTCAGGGAAGACGGATACGCAGTATTTT
TRBJ2-7 | NA | NA | TRBV7-9 | CASSRGYEQYF | TGTGCCAGCAGTAGGGGATACGAGCAGTACTTC
TRBJ1-2 | NA | NA | TRBV19 | CASSSDSGVLVHGYTF | TGTGCCAGTAGTTCGGACTCAGGGGTGTTAGTCCATGGCTACACCTTC
TRBJ2-7 | NA | NA | TRBV4-2 | CASSQERAGDTYEQYF | TGTGCCAGCAGCCAAGAAAGGGCAGGCGACACCTACGAGCAGTACTTC
TRBJ1-1 | NA | TRBD1 | TRBV6-5 | CASSYSGDRVTEAFF | TGTGCCAGCAGTTACTCGGGGGACAGGGTCACTGAAGCTTTCTTT
TRBJ2-7 | NA | NA | TRBV28 | CASSTYSPQQGRPNEQYF | TGTGCCAGCAGTACATATTCCCCGCAACAGGGGAGGCCGAACGAGCAGTACTTC
TRBJ2-1 | NA | TRBD2 | TRBV10-3 | CAISESLASGDNNEQFF | TGTGCCATCAGTGAGTCTTTAGCTAGCGGGGATAACAATGAGCAGTTCTTC
TRBJ2-3 | few | TRBD2 | TRBV4-3 | CASSQALPTSGLEFTDTQYF | TGCGCCAGCAGCCAAGCCCTCCCAACTAGCGGCCTTGAGTTCACAGATACGCAGTATTTT
TRBJ1-1 | NA | NA | TRBV27 | CASSSREYTEAFF | TGTGCCAGCAGTTCCAGGGAATACACTGAAGCTTTCTTT
TRBJ1-2 | few | NA | TRBV2 | CASKEAFINYGYTF | TGTGCCAGCAAGGAAGCTTTTATTAACTATGGCTACACCTTC
TRBJ1-5 | few | NA | TRBV20-1 | CSAHPAQHF | TGCAGTGCTCACCCCGCCCAGCATTTT
TRBJ2-1 | NA | NA | TRBV19 | CASSVAFDGEQFF | TGTGCCAGTAGTGTGGCCTTTGACGGTGAGCAGTTCTTC
TRBJ2-3 | NA | TRBD2 | TRBV13 | CASSPRTSGVSTDTQYF | TGTGCCAGCAGCCCCCGGACTAGCGGGGTTAGCACAGATACGCAGTATTTT
TRBJ2-1 | NA | NA | TRBV6-1 | CASTLGTDFNEQFF | TGTGCCAGCACGCTAGGGACGGATTTCAATGAGCAGTTCTTC
TRBJ2-7 | NA | TRBD1 | TRBV7-9 | CASSARAGGGEQYF | TGTGCCAGCAGTGCGAGAGCAGGGGGCGGCGAGCAGTACTTC
TRBJ2-3 | NA | NA | TRBV19 | CATSPAHRVQVTSSDTQYF | TGTGCCACCAGCCCCGCACACAGGGTTCAGGTCACGTCATCAGATACGCAGTATTTT
TRBJ2-1 | NA | NA | TRBV18 | CASSPGGYNEQFF | TGTGCCAGCTCACCTGGGGGCTACAATGAGCAGTTCTTC
TRBJ1-5 | NA | TRBD1 | TRBV5-1 | CASSTRGQGSQPQHF | TGCGCCAGCAGCACCCGCGGACAGGGGAGTCAGCCCCAGCATTTT
TRBJ2-3 | once | NA | TRBV5-1 | CASSLWLGRPAVDTQYF | TGCGCCAGCAGCTTGTGGTTGGGACGCCCGGCTGTGGATACGCAGTATTTT
TRBJ2-3 | few | TRBD2 | TRBV15 | CATSRGLAGTDTQYF | TGTGCCACCAGCAGAGGACTAGCGGGCACAGATACGCAGTATTTT
TRBJ2-4 | NA | TRBD2 | TRBV18 | CASSPPAGGNIQYF | TGTGCCAGCTCACCCCCAGCGGGAGGCAACATTCAGTACTTC
TRBJ1-1 | NA | NA | TRBV30 | CAWSVEREAFF | TGTGCCTGGAGTGTAGAACGGGAAGCTTTCTTT
TRBJ1-5 | NA | NA | TRBV9 | CASSVDGASNQPQHF | TGTGCCAGCAGCGTAGACGGGGCTAGCAATCAGCCCCAGCATTTT
TRBJ2-3 | NA | NA | TRBV14 | CASSQGGSFTDTQYF | TGTGCCAGCAGCCAAGGTGGGAGCTTCACAGATACGCAGTATTTT
TRBJ2-3 | NA | NA | TRBV9 | CASSDFSDTDTQYF | TGTGCCAGCAGCGACTTCTCGGACACAGATACGCAGTATTTT
TRBJ1-3 | NA | NA | TRBV13 | CASSTARVIGNTIYF | TGTGCCAGCAGCACTGCCAGGGTGATAGGAAACACCATATATTTT
TRBJ1-2 | few | NA | TRBV6-5 | CASSVNQGYGYTF | TGTGCCAGCAGTGTAAATCAGGGGTATGGCTACACCTTC
TRBJ1-1 | NA | NA | TRBV28 | CATEGPEAFF | TGTGCCACAGAGGGGCCCGAAGCTTTCTTT
TRBJ1-5 | NA | NA | TRBV4-3 | CASSLTVDGNQPQHF | TGCGCCAGCAGCCTTACGGTCGATGGGAATCAGCCCCAGCATTTT
TRBJ2-1 | once | NA | TRBV6-5 | CASSLGLANEQFF | TGTGCCAGCAGTCTCGGACTTGCTAATGAGCAGTTCTTC
TRBJ1-4 | NA | NA | TRBV6-5 | CASSYSTAATNEKLFF | TGTGCCAGCAGTTACTCGACAGCTGCAACTAATGAAAAACTGTTTTTT
TRBJ2-1 | NA | TRBD2 | TRBV10-3 | CAISDTSGGYSGAQFF | TGTGCCATCAGTGATACTAGCGGGGGGTATAGTGGTGCGCAGTTCTTC
TRBJ2-7 | NA | TRBD1 | TRBV27 | CASSLFPQGAQYEQYF | TGTGCCAGCAGTTTATTTCCTCAGGGGGCGCAGTACGAGCAGTACTTC
TRBJ2-3 | NA | NA | TRBV25-1 | CASTEFGDTQYF | TGTGCCAGCACCGAATTTGGAGATACGCAGTATTTT
TRBJ1-2 | NA | TRBD1 | TRBV5-4 | CASRTGGTYGYTF | TGTGCCAGCAGGACAGGGGGGACGTATGGCTACACCTTC
TRBJ2-7 | once | TRBD2 | TRBV13 | CASSTLSAGLNSYEQYF | TGTGCCAGCAGCACCCTCAGCGCGGGACTAAACTCCTACGAGCAGTACTTC
TRBJ2-5 | NA | TRBD2 | TRBV7-9 | CASSQLDSGGQETQYF | TGCGCCAGCAGCCAACTCGATAGCGGGGGGCAAGAGACCCAGTACTTC
TRBJ1-1 | NA | NA | TRBV28 | CASSLYTEAFF | TGTGCCAGCAGTTTATACACTGAAGCTTTCTTT
TRBJ2-2 | NA | NA | TRBV25-1 | CASSEGTLDTGELFF | TGTGCCAGCAGTGAGGGTACACTGGACACCGGGGAGCTGTTTTTT
TRBJ2-1 | NA | NA | TRBV7-9 | CASSPLAVGSEQFF | TGTGCCAGCAGCCCCCTCGCCGTAGGGAGTGAGCAGTTCTTC
TRBJ1-1 | NA | NA | TRBV19 | CASSMDYGVNTEAFF | TGTGCCAGTAGTATGGATTACGGGGTGAACACTGAAGCTTTCTTT
TRBJ2-2 | few | NA | TRBV7-9 | CASSPPSGDLNTGELFF | TGTGCCAGCAGTCCTCCCTCGGGAGACTTGAACACCGGGGAGCTGTTTTTT
TRBJ1-1 | once | NA | TRBV27 | CASSFGEGAEAFF | TGTGCCAGCAGTTTCGGGGAAGGGGCTGAAGCTTTCTTT
TRBJ2-7 | once | TRBD2 | TRBV4-2 | CASSQDLAGAYEQYF | TGTGCCAGCAGCCAAGATCTAGCGGGAGCCTACGAGCAGTACTTC
TRBJ1-4 | few | NA | TRBV7-6 | CASSLHGGEKLFF | TGTGCCAGCAGCCTACACGGAGGGGAAAAACTGTTTTTT
TRBJ2-1 | few | NA | TRBV7-9 | CASSPGGSEQFF | TGTGCCAGCAGCCCCGGAGGGAGTGAGCAGTTCTTC
TRBJ1-1 | NA | NA | TRBV25-1 | CASLLVEGAHTEAFF | TGTGCCAGCCTACTAGTCGAAGGGGCCCACACTGAAGCTTTCTTT
TRBJ1-1 | NA | NA | TRBV16 | CASSQPDSGEGEAFF | TGTGCCAGCAGCCAACCGGACAGTGGGGAAGGTGAAGCTTTCTTT
TRBJ2-7 | NA | NA | TRBV7-9 | CASSQVGAGEHEQYF | TGCGCCAGCAGCCAAGTAGGAGCAGGGGAACACGAGCAGTACTTC
TRBJ1-1 | NA | NA | TRBV11-2 | CASSLVVSQAFF | TGTGCCAGCAGCTTAGTCGTGTCCCAAGCTTTCTTT
TRBJ2-6 | NA | NA | TRBV4-3 | CASSQEWGTGANVLTF | TGCGCCAGCAGCCAAGAATGGGGGACAGGGGCCAACGTCCTGACTTTC